This T cell receptor (beta chain) was recovered during a study of T-cell memory formation after mild COVID-19. This clonotype was picked up a small number of times. 5'RACE, which relied on constant-segment primers, yielded TCR alpha and TCR beta cDNA libraries carrying sample barcodes and UMIs. Each CDR3 protein gets one entry after TCRdb re-called the 5' RACE reads with MiXCR. The sample holds more than 250,000 distinct CDR3 sequences, roughly 15% seen once. Specimen: PBMCs or a T cell subset sorted from them (not recorded which). The origin of this receptor is a man younger than 30 who had mild COVID-19 (a few samples of this study predate the infection). Cell type and time point are not known.

The DNA of the CDR3 is TGCAGCGTTGCTACGGATAGTTATGGCTACACCTTC. This sequence encodes CSVATDSYGYTF. The genes are TRBV29-1 and TRBJ1-2; D unresolved. V was pared by 4 bases and J by 5 bases, with 11 bases between. The germline CDR1 and CDR2 sequences are SQVTM and ANQGSEA. The CDR3 covers 12 residues.